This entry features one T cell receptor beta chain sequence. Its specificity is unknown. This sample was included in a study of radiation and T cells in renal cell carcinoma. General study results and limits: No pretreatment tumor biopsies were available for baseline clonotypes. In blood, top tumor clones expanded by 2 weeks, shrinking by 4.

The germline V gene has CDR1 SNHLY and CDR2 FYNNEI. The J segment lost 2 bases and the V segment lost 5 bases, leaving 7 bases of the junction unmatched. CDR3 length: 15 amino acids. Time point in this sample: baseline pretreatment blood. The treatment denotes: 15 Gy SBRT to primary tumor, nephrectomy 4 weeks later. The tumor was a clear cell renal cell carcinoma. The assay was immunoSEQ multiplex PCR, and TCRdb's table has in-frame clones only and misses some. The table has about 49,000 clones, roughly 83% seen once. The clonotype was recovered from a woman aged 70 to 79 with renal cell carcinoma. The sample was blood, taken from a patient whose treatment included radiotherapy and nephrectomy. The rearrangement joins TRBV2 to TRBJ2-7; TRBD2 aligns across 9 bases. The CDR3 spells CASSPLAGRTYEQYF. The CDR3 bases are TGTGCCAGCAGTCCGCTAGCGGGGAGAACCTACGAGCAGTACTTC.